This T cell receptor beta chain derives from a study of response to subunit inactivated influenza vaccine. General observations from the study: The authors suggested that every seasonal influenza vaccination recruits few new T cells.

On this clonotype itself: What it binds is unknown.

TCRdb re-called the RT-PCR reads through MiXCR, storing one row per CDR3 protein. The sample has around 600,000 distinct CDR3 sequences; 10% to 12% are singletons. Separately, the same data were catalogued under a study of T cells expressing NK-cell markers. This second study notes: TCR beta cDNA was made by 5'RACE template switching with UMIs. Sequencing of TCR beta repertoires drew on sorted CD3+CD56+NKG2C+, CD3+CD56+NKG2C- and CD3+CD56-NKG2C+ T cells. One of the eight sequenced donors was seronegative, whereas the other seven were HCMV-seropositive.

The sample was PBMCs from blood, taken on the day of vaccination. This sequence originates from a man aged 50 or older who received an inactivated influenza vaccine.

CDR3 region: CASKTVFTEAFF. The CDR3 DNA is TGTGCCAGCAAGACAGTTTTCACTGAAGCTTTCTTT. This sequence joins TRBV6-2 or TRBV6-3 and TRBJ1-1, with TRBD1 as a possible D gene (5 bases). The length of the CDR3 is 12 residues. Germline V lookup: CDR1 MNHEY, CDR2 SVGEGT. Trimming removed 7 bases from V and 4 bases from J, with 10 bases in between.